A single T cell receptor beta chain is shown here with its context. As handled by the study authors: Scientists estimated how many nucleated cells there were by amplifying reference gene primers. The protocol was immunoSEQ multiplex PCR, while the TCRdb copy is restricted to in-frame clones and leaves out a portion. The D gene and trimming were derived from the DNA, and the V and J assignments and clone size from that table. The sample shows under 450,000 clones, about 80% of them seen only once. This sample is part of a study of blood T cell repertoires in COVID-19. On the study more broadly: Both acute and convalescent COVID-19 samples were obtained from the United States, Italy and Spain. The cDNA or gDNA used as material had been derived from T cells, B-cell-depleted T cells, or PBMCs.

The CDR3 sequence is 13 residues long. Trimming removed 5 bases from V and 4 bases from J, with 11 bases in between. Input material: peripheral blood. This TCR was sampled from a human donor with acute or convalescent COVID-19. The donor label of this sample is uncertain. This rearrangement joins TRBV12-3 or TRBV12-4 to TRBJ1-1; a weak D match, TRBD1 (5 bases). The CDR3: CASSIYRLTEAFF. CDR3 in DNA: TGTGCCAGCAGTATATACAGGCTCACTGAAGCTTTCTTT.